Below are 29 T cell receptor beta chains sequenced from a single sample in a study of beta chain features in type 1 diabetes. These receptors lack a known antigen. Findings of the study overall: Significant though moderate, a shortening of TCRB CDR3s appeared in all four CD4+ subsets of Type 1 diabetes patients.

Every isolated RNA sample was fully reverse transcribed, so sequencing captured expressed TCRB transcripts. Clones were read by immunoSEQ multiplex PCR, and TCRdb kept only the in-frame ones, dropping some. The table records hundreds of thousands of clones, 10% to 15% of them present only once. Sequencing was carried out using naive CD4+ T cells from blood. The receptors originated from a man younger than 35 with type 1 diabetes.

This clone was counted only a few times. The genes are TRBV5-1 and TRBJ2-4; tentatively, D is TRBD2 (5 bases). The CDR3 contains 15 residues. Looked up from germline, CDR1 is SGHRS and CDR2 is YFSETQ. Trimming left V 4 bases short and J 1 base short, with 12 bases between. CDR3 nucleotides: TGCGCCAGCAGCGAGGACTCGTCGGCCAAAAACATTCAGTACTTC. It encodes CASSEDSSAKNIQYF.

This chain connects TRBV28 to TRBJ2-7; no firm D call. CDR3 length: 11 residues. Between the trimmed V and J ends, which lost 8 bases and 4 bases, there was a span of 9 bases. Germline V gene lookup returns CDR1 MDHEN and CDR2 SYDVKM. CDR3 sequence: CASSTTYEQYF. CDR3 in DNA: TGTGCCAGCTCCACCACGTACGAGCAGTACTTC.

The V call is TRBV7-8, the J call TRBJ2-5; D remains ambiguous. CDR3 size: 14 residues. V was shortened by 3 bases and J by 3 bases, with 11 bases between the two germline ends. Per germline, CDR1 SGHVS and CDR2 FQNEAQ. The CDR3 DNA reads TGTGCCAGCAGCTTGGCGAAGGCAAAAGAGACCCAGTACTTC. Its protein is CASSLAKAKETQYF.

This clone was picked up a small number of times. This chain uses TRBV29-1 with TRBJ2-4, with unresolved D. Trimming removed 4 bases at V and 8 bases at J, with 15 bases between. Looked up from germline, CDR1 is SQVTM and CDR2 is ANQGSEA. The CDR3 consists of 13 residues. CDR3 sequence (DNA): TGCAGCGTTGTCCCGCGCGAGGTGTACATTCAGTACTTC. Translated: CSVVPREVYIQYF.

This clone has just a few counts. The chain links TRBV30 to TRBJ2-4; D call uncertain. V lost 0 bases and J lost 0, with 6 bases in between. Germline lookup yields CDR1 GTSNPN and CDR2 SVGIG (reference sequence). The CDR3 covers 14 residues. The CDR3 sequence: CAWSVPPAKNIQYF. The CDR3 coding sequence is TGTGCCTGGAGTGTCCCACCAGCCAAAAACATTCAGTACTTC.

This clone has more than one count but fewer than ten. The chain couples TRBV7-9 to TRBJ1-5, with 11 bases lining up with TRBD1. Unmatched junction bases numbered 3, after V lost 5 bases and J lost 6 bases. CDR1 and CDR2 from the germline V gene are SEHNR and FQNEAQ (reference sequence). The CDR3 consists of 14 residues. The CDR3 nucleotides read TGTGCCAGCAGCACCGGGACAGGGGGTCAGCCCCAGCATTTT. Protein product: CASSTGTGGQPQHF.

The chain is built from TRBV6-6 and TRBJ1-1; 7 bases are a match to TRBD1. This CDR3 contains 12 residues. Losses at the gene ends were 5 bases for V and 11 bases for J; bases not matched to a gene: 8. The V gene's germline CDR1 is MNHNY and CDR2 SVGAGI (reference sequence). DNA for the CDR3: TGTGCCAGCAGTAAACCAACAGGGGAGGCTTTCTTT. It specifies CASSKPTGEAFF.

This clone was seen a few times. This CDR3 reads CASSSTGGVGDIQYF. The CDR3 bases are TGTGCCAGCAGCAGCACAGGGGGAGTGGGAGACATTCAGTACTTC. The chain couples TRBV6-5 to TRBJ2-4, with 8 bases identical to TRBD1. In germline, CDR1 is MNHEY, CDR2 SVGAGI. J was trimmed by 8 bases and V by 6 bases; bases with no gene match: 12. This CDR3 region has 15 residues.

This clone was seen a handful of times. CDR3 region: CASSFGPVEKLFF. Here the CDR3 DNA reads TGTGCCAGCAGCTTCGGGCCCGTCGAAAAACTGTTTTTT. The chain has TRBV7-9 and TRBJ1-4, with D hard to call. CDR3 length equals 13 residues. Trimming cost V 3 bases and J 8 bases, with 10 bases left between them. The germline V gene has CDR1 SEHNR and CDR2 FQNEAQ (reference sequence).

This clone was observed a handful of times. The CDR3 DNA follows: TGCGCCAGCAGCCAAGGACGGGCAGCTGGTGGAACGGAGGCTGAAGCTTTCTTT. Protein sequence: CASSQGRAAGGTEAEAFF. The rearrangement joins TRBV4-1 to TRBJ1-1; D is unclear. CDR3 size: 18 residues. V shed 1 base and J shed 6 bases, with 24 bases lying between them. Germline CDR1 is MGHRA and CDR2 is YSYEKL.

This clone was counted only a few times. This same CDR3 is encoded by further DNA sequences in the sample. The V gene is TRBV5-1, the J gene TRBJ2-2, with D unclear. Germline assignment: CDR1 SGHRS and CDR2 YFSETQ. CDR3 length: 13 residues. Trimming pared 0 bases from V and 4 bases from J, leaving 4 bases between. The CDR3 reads CASSLGATGELFF. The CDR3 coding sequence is TGCGCCAGCAGCTTGGGGGCCACCGGGGAGCTGTTTTTT. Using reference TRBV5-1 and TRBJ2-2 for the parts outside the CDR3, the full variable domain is KAGVTQTPRYLIKTRGQQVTLSCSPISGHRSVSWYQQTPGQGLQFLFEYFSETQRNKGNFPGRFSGRQFSNSRSEMNVSTLELGDSALYLCASSLGATGELFFGEGSRLTVL.

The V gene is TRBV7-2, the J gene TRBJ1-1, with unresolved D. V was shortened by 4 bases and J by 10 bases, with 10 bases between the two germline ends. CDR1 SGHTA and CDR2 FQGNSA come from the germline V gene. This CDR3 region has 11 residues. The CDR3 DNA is TGTGCCAGCAGCTCGGTAATCGGAGCTTTCTTT. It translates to CASSSVIGAFF.

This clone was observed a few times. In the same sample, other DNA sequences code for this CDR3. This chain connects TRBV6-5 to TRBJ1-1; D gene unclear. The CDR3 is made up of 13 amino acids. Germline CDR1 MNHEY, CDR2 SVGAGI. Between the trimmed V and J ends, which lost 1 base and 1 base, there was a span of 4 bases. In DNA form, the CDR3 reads TGTGCCAGCAGTTACTTGGGGAACACTGAAGCTTTCTTT. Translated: CASSYLGNTEAFF.

The CDR3 loop reads CASSLGGIRSNEQFF. The CDR3 coding sequence is TGTGCCAGCAGCCTGGGGGGAATCCGATCCAATGAGCAGTTCTTC. The genes are TRBV14 and TRBJ2-1; D may be TRBD2 (6 bases). Per germline, CDR1 SGHDN and CDR2 FVKESK. This CDR3 is built from 15 residues. The V gene lost 4 bases and the J gene lost 6 bases, with 16 bases spanning the gap.

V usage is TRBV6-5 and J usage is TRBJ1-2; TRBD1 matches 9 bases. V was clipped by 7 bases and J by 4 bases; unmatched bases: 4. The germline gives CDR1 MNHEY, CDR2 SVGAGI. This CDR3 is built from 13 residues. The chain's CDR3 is CASKGTGIYGYTF. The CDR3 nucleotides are TGTGCCAGCAAAGGGACAGGGATCTATGGCTACACCTTC.

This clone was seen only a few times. CDR3 region: CASSAQGGNEQFF. For the CDR3, the DNA is TGTGCCAGCAGCGCACAGGGTGGCAATGAGCAGTTCTTC. The genes are TRBV14 and TRBJ2-1, with D maybe TRBD1 (6 bases). This CDR3 is 13 amino acids long. V lost 5 bases and J lost 6, with 11 bases in between. Germline V lookup: CDR1 SGHDN, CDR2 FVKESK.

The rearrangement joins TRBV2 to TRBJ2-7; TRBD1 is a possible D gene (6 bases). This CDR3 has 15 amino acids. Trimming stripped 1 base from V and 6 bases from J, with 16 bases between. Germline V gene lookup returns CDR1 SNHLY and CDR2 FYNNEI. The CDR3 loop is CASSEDRQGISEQYF. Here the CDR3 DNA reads TGTGCCAGCAGTGAAGATCGTCAGGGGATCTCCGAGCAGTACTTC.

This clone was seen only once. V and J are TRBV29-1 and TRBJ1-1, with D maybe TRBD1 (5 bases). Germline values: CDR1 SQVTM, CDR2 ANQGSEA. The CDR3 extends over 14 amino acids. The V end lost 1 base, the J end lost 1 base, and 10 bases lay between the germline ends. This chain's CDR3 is CSVEVVGGNTEAFF. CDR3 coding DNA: TGCAGCGTTGAAGTCGTGGGGGGGAACACTGAAGCTTTCTTT. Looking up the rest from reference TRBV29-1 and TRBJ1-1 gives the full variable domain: SAVISQKPSRDICQRGTSLTIQCQVDSQVTMMFWYRQQPGQSLTLIATANQGSEATYESGFVIDKFPISRPNLTFSTLTVSNMSPEDSSIYLCSVEVVGGNTEAFFGQGTRLTVV.

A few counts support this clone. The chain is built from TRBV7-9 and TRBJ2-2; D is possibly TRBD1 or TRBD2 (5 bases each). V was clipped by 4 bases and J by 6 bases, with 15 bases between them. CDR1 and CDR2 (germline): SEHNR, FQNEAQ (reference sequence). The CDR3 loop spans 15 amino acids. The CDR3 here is CASSSRGRGPGELFF. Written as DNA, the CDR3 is TGTGCCAGCAGCTCCCGGGGCCGGGGCCCCGGGGAGCTGTTTTTT.

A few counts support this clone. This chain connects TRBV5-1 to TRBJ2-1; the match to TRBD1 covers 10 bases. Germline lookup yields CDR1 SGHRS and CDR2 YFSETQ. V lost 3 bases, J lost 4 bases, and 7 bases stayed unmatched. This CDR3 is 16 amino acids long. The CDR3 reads CASSSPGQGNYNEQFF. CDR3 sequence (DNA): TGCGCCAGCAGCTCGCCGGGACAGGGGAATTACAATGAGCAGTTCTTC. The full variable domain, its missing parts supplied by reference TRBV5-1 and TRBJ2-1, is KAGVTQTPRYLIKTRGQQVTLSCSPISGHRSVSWYQQTPGQGLQFLFEYFSETQRNKGNFPGRFSGRQFSNSRSEMNVSTLELGDSALYLCASSSPGQGNYNEQFFGPGTRLTVL.

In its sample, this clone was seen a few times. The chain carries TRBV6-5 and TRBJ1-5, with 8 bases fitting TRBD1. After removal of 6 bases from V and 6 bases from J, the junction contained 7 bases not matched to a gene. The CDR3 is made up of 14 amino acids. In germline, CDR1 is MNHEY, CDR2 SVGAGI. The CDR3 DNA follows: TGTGCCAGCAGGGACAGGGTCTCCAGTCAGCCCCAGCATTTT. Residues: CASRDRVSSQPQHF.

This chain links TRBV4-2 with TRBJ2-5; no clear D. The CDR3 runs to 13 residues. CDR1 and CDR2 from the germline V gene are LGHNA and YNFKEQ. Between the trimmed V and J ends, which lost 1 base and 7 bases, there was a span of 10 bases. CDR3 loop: CASSQGASRTQYF. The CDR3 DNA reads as TGTGCCAGCAGCCAAGGGGCCAGTCGGACCCAGTACTTC.

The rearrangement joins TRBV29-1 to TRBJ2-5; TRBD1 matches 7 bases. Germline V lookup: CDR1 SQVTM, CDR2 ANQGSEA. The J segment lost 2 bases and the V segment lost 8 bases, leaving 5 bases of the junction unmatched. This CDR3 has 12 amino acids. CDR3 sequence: CSLGTEQETQYF. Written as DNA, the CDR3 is TGCAGCCTCGGGACAGAACAAGAGACCCAGTACTTC.

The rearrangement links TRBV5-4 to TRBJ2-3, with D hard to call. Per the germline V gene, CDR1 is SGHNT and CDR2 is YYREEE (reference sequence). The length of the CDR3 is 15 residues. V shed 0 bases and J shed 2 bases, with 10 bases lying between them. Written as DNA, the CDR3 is TGTGCCAGCAGCTTGGAGGCAGATCTCACAGATACGCAGTATTTT. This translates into CASSLEADLTDTQYF. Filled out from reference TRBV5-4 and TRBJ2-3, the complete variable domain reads ETGVTQSPTHLIKTRGQQVTLRCSSQSGHNTVSWYQQALGQGPQFIFQYYREEENGRGNFPPRFSGLQFPNYSSELNVNALELDDSALYLCASSLEADLTDTQYFGPGTRLTVL.

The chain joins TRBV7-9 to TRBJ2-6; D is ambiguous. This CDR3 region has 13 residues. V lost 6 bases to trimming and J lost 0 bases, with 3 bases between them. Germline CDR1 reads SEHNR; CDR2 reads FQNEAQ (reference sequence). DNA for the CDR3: TGTGCCAGCAGGCCCTCTGGGGCCAACGTCCTGACTTTC. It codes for CASRPSGANVLTF.

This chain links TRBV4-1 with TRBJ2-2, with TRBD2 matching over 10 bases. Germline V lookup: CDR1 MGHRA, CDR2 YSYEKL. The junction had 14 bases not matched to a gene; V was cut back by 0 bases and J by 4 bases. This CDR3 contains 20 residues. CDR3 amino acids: CASSQERWGTSGESTGELFF. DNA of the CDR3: TGCGCCAGCAGCCAAGAGAGGTGGGGAACTAGCGGGGAGTCCACCGGGGAGCTGTTTTTT.

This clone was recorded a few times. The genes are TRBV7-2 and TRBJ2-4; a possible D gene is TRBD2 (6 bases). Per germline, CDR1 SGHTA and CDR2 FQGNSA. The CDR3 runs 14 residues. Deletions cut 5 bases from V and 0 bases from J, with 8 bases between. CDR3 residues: CASSLGLAKNIQYF. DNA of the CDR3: TGTGCCAGCAGCCTGGGACTAGCCAAAAACATTCAGTACTTC.

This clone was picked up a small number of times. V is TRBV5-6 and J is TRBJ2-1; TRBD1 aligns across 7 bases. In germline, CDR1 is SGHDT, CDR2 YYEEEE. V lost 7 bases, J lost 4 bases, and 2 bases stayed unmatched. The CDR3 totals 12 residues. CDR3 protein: CASHRGYNEQFF. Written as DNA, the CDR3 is TGTGCCAGCCACAGGGGATACAATGAGCAGTTCTTC.

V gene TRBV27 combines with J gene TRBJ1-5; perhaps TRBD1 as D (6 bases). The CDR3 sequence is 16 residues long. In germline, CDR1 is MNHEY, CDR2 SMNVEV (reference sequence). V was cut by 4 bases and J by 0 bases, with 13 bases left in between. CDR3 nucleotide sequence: TGTGCCAGCAGTTACGACGGACAGAATAGCAATCAGCCCCAGCATTTT. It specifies CASSYDGQNSNQPQHF.